These 17 T cell receptor beta chains came from one sample sequenced in a study of control samples from healthy donors and cancer patients. The table came from immunoSEQ multiplex PCR; TCRdb's copy has only in-frame clones and leaves some out. This table holds under 150,000 clones, around 87% found once. The specimen was blood. All receptors come from a man aged 35-49 years in good health.

This chain connects TRBV11-2 to TRBJ1-3; no definite D call. The CDR3 contains 16 residues. V was clipped by 4 bases and J by 4 bases, with 17 bases between them. Germline loops: CDR1 SGHAT, CDR2 FQNNGV. The CDR3 loop reads CASSSGGELRGNTIYF. The CDR3 DNA sequence: TGTGCCAGCAGCTCCGGCGGGGAATTGAGGGGAAACACCATATATTTT.

The rearrangement joins TRBV7-8 to TRBJ2-5, with 9 bases lining up with TRBD2. Germline lookup yields CDR1 SGHVS and CDR2 FQNEAQ. V was pared by 4 bases and J by 5 bases, with 11 bases of the junction left unmatched. The CDR3 length is 16 residues. The CDR3 is CASSSAAGGPGETQYF. CDR3 bases: TGTGCCAGCAGCTCCGCGGCGGGGGGGCCGGGGGAGACCCAGTACTTC. The entire variable domain, with the rest obtained from reference TRBV7-8 and TRBJ2-5, is as follows: GAGVSQSPRYKVAKRGQDVALRCDPISGHVSLFWYQQALGQGPEFLTYFQNEAQLDKSGLPSDRFFAERPEGSVSTLKIQRTQQEDSAVYLCASSSAAGGPGETQYFGPGTRLLVL.

The V and J genes are TRBV6-5 and TRBJ1-1; D is uncertain. Trimming left V 5 bases short and J 1 base short, with 8 bases between. Germline V gene data show CDR1 as MNHEY and CDR2 as SVGAGI. This CDR3 contains 13 residues. CDR3 sequence: CASSPPWNTEAFF. As DNA, the CDR3 is TGTGCCAGCAGTCCCCCTTGGAACACTGAAGCTTTCTTT.

The chain combines TRBV12-3 or TRBV12-4 with TRBJ2-3, with D perhaps matching TRBD2 (5 bases). This CDR3 has 12 residues. V dropped 3 bases and J dropped 4 bases, with 5 bases sitting between them. CDR3 region: CASSFGADTQYF. Written as DNA, the CDR3 is TGTGCCAGCAGTTTCGGGGCAGATACGCAGTATTTT.

In its sample, this clone was seen once. The chain couples TRBV6-4 to TRBJ2-3; D gene uncertain. Germline values: CDR1 MRHNA, CDR2 SNTAGT. This CDR3 spans 14 amino acids. Trimming took 0 bases from V and 4 from J, leaving 8 bases between them. The CDR3 coding sequence is TGTGCCAGCAGTGACTCGACAATTTCAGATACGCAGTATTTT. Translated: CASSDSTISDTQYF.

The chain is built from TRBV4-3 and TRBJ2-2, with a possible D match to TRBD2 (6 bases). This CDR3 has 14 amino acids. Trimming cost V 3 bases and J 7 bases, with 12 bases left between them. CDR1 and CDR2 (germline): LGHNA, YSLEER. The CDR3 nucleotides read TGCGCCAGCAGCCATATAAGGGGAGGCGGGGAGCTGTTTTTT. Protein product: CASSHIRGGGELFF.

The J gene is TRBJ2-2, the V gene TRBV19; 12 bases map to TRBD2. CDR1 and CDR2 (germline): LNHDA, SQIVND (reference sequence). This CDR3 has 16 residues. The J segment lost 7 bases and the V segment lost 7 bases, leaving 10 bases of the junction unmatched. DNA of the CDR3: TGTGCCAGTAACTATCGACTAGCGGGGGAAGTCGGGGAGCTGTTTTTT. Amino acid sequence: CASNYRLAGEVGELFF.

The chain couples TRBV25-1 to TRBJ2-5, with 7 bases aligning to TRBD1. Germline-derived CDR1 and CDR2 are MGHDK and SYGVNS. The CDR3 consists of 16 residues. V lost 1 base to trimming and J lost 1 base; unmatched junction nucleotides: 6. CDR3 residues: CASSESTRGTQETQYF. The CDR3 DNA sequence: TGTGCCAGCAGTGAATCTACCAGGGGGACCCAAGAGACCCAGTACTTC.

The chain uses TRBV7-2 and TRBJ1-3, with 8 bases that match TRBD1. The CDR3 length is 15 residues. From germline, CDR1 is SGHTA and CDR2 FQGNSA. Trimming at V came to 3 bases and at J to 4 bases, leaving 5 bases not matched to a gene. The CDR3 nucleotides are TGTGCCAGCAGCTTCGACAGGGGCAGAGGAAACACCATATATTTT. Its protein is CASSFDRGRGNTIYF.

The chain recombines TRBV6-6 with TRBJ1-1; perhaps TRBD1 as D (5 bases). The CDR3 is 13 amino acids. Looked up from germline, CDR1 is MNHNY and CDR2 is SVGAGI (reference sequence). V was cut by 5 bases and J by 2 bases, with 9 bases left in between. The CDR3 DNA reads as TGTGCCAGCAGTACCAGGGATAACACTGAAGCTTTCTTT. It codes for CASSTRDNTEAFF.

The J gene is TRBJ1-1, the V gene TRBV29-1; 7 bases agree with TRBD1. Germline CDR1 is SQVTM and CDR2 is ANQGSEA. Trimming at V came to 7 bases and at J to 1 base, leaving 9 bases not matched to a gene. The CDR3 length is 14 residues. The CDR3 DNA follows: TGCAGCGCCACGGGGGGACAGTCGAACACTGAAGCTTTCTTT. As protein: CSATGGQSNTEAFF. Full variable domain (missing parts from reference TRBV29-1 and TRBJ1-1): SAVISQKPSRDICQRGTSLTIQCQVDSQVTMMFWYRQQPGQSLTLIATANQGSEATYESGFVIDKFPISRPNLTFSTLTVSNMSPEDSSIYLCSATGGQSNTEAFFGQGTRLTVV.

The chain uses TRBV29-1 and TRBJ1-1; D is ambiguous. CDR1 SQVTM and CDR2 ANQGSEA come from the germline V gene. Between the trimmed V and J ends, which lost 5 bases and 8 bases, there was a span of 9 bases. This CDR3 has 10 residues. The CDR3 coding sequence is TGCAGCGTTACTCCAGAGGAAGCTTTCTTT. Translating gives CSVTPEEAFF.

The V and J genes are TRBV18 and TRBJ1-5, with D possibly matching TRBD1 (5 bases). V lost 3 bases to trimming and J lost 0 bases, with 18 bases between them. The germline gives CDR1 KGHSH, CDR2 LQKENI. The CDR3 length is 18 residues. The CDR3 bases are TGTGCCAGCTCACCCTCCCCGGCCAGGGAGGATAGCAATCAGCCCCAGCATTTT. Its protein product is CASSPSPAREDSNQPQHF.

The V and J genes are TRBV6-6 and TRBJ2-1; 8 nucleotides match TRBD1. Germline-derived CDR1 and CDR2 are MNHNY and SVGAGI (reference sequence). Trimming at V came to 8 bases and at J to 0 bases, leaving 3 bases not matched to a gene. The CDR3 is 14 residues long. For the CDR3, the DNA is TGTGCCAGCGTTACAGGGGGCTCCTACAATGAGCAGTTCTTC. Its protein product is CASVTGGSYNEQFF.

The chain employs TRBV19 and TRBJ1-5; TRBD1 aligns across 7 bases. CDR1 is LNHDA and CDR2 is SQIVND in the germline V gene (reference sequence). V lost 3 bases and J lost 5; bases outside the gene matches: 13. There are 17 residues in the CDR3. For the CDR3, the DNA is TGTGCCAGTAGTATCAATATCTGGGACAGTTCTTATCAGCCCCAGCATTTT. Translating it yields CASSINIWDSSYQPQHF.

The rearrangement links TRBV5-6 to TRBJ1-3; D is unclear. This CDR3 has 15 amino acids. The ends were cut back, 2 bases at V and 3 bases at J, with 12 bases in the middle. Germline lookup yields CDR1 SGHDT and CDR2 YYEEEE. CDR3 coding DNA: TGTGCCAGCAGCTTCGGGCCAAGCAATGGAAACACCATATATTTT. Encoded protein: CASSFGPSNGNTIYF.

The chain joins TRBV9 to TRBJ2-5; possible D gene TRBD1, 7 bases. There are 19 residues in the CDR3. Trimming stripped 0 bases from V and 1 base from J, with 22 bases between. Germline lookup yields CDR1 SGDLS and CDR2 YYNGEE. CDR3 in amino acids: CASSVVPPGAGGPQETQYF. The CDR3 nucleotides are TGTGCCAGCAGCGTAGTCCCCCCTGGAGCAGGGGGGCCCCAAGAGACCCAGTACTTC.